These 26 T cell receptor beta chains originate from one sample sequenced in a study of blood T cells in healthy people across ages. With a J-beta primer mix and a sample-barcoded 5' primer, a second PCR ran roughly 6 to 12 cycles. TCRdb re-analysed the 5' RACE reads in MiXCR, keeping a single row per CDR3 protein. The repertoire has over 450,000 distinct CDR3 sequences, less than 25% of them found once; the top ten carry 8.5% to 9.5%. The sample was also reused in another study, on T cells of mothers and their children.

The sequenced material came from blood. Source of these receptors: a boy younger than 18 in good health.

J is TRBJ1-3 and V is TRBV7-2, with TRBD1 matching 11 bases. This CDR3 is built from 14 residues. The V gene's germline CDR1 is SGHTA and CDR2 FQGNSA. With 3 bases clipped from V and 8 bases from J, the junction kept 3 bases outside the gene matches. As DNA, the CDR3 is TGTGCCAGCAGCTTGGGGACAGGGGGACACACCATATATTTT. It specifies CASSLGTGGHTIYF.

As for this clonotype: The junction does not match germline at one end; this may be a read error. V usage is TRBV20-1 and J usage is TRBJ1-3; D is possibly TRBD1 (5 bases). The CDR3 consists of 13 residues. CDR1 is DFQATT, CDR2 SNEGSKA, per germline (reference sequence). The CDR3 nucleotides are TGCAGTGCGCCGCAGGGAGCTGGAAACACCATATACTTT. This encodes CSAPQGAGNTIYF.

This clonotype was detected a few times. The genes are TRBV6-2 or TRBV6-3 and TRBJ2-3; TRBD2 might be the D (5 bases). Germline lookup yields CDR1 MNHEY and CDR2 SVGEGT. The CDR3 sequence is 15 residues long. The germline V and J ends were trimmed by 5 bases and 6 bases, with 18 bases remaining between them. The CDR3 DNA reads as TGTGCCAGCAGTCGAACACTAGTCATCGGCGATACGCAGTATTTT. Protein: CASSRTLVIGDTQYF.

This chain links TRBV24-1 with TRBJ2-2; 9 bases agree with TRBD1. From germline, CDR1 is KGHDR and CDR2 SFDVKD. J gave up 0 bases and V 3 bases, and 1 base lay outside the gene matches. This CDR3 contains 16 residues. CDR3: CATSDHRGPNTGELFF. For the CDR3, the DNA is TGTGCCACCAGTGATCACAGGGGGCCGAACACCGGGGAGCTGTTTTTT.

This clonotype occurred a few times. The chain is built from TRBV19 and TRBJ2-1; 10 positions match TRBD1. In germline, CDR1 is LNHDA, CDR2 SQIVND (reference sequence). The CDR3 runs 15 residues. Losses at the gene ends were 1 base for V and 3 bases for J; bases not matched to a gene: 0. As DNA, the CDR3 is TGTGCCAGTAGTATAGGGACAGGGGGCTACAATGAGCAGTTCTTC. Translating gives CASSIGTGGYNEQFF.

There are a few counts of this clonotype. A read error may account for a junction end that differs from germline. The chain recombines TRBV11-2 with TRBJ2-1, with 7 bases that match TRBD2. The CDR3 covers 15 residues. Germline V CDR1 and CDR2: SGHAT, FQNNGV. CDR3 nucleotides: TGTGCCAGCAGCCTAAGCGGGGCTTCCTGCAATGAGCAGTTCTTC. It encodes CASSLSGASCNEQFF.

This clonotype was found a few times. The chain employs TRBV6-2 or TRBV6-3 and TRBJ2-7, with 8 bases fitting TRBD2. The trim removed 8 bases at V and 3 bases at J, leaving 12 bases unmatched. CDR1 and CDR2 (germline): MNHEY, SVGEGT. The length of the CDR3 is 15 residues. CDR3 region: CASEVAGPFFYEQYF. The CDR3 nucleotides are TGTGCCAGCGAAGTAGCGGGACCATTTTTCTACGAGCAGTACTTC.

This sequence joins TRBV5-1 and TRBJ2-1; D not resolved. The CDR3 totals 14 residues. CDR1 is SGHRS and CDR2 is YFSETQ in the germline V gene. V lost 3 bases, J lost 6 bases, and 13 bases lay in between. The DNA for the CDR3 is TGCGCCAGCAGCTCCGAGAGCTCCCTCAATGAGCAGTTCTTC. Translated, it gives CASSSESSLNEQFF.

This chain uses TRBV4-2 with TRBJ2-2, with TRBD2 matching 7 bases. The CDR3 runs to 17 residues. Germline V gives CDR1 LGHNA, CDR2 YNFKEQ. V lost 0 bases and J lost 1; bases outside the gene matches: 5. This chain's CDR3 is CASSQEGLAVNTGELFF. The CDR3, as DNA: TGTGCCAGCAGCCAAGAGGGGCTAGCGGTGAACACCGGGGAGCTGTTTTTT.

J is TRBJ2-5 and V is TRBV29-1, with 9 nucleotides matching TRBD2. In germline, CDR1 is SQVTM, CDR2 ANQGSEA. V trimming: 3 bases; J trimming: 5 bases; junction bases outside the gene matches: 1. This CDR3 comprises 12 residues. CDR3 region: CSVEGLAETQYF. The CDR3 DNA follows: TGCAGCGTTGAGGGACTAGCTGAGACCCAGTACTTC.

This clonotype was seen a few times. The J gene is TRBJ2-3, the V gene TRBV15; D gene unclear. Trimming removed 6 bases at V and 2 bases at J, with 12 bases between. Per germline, CDR1 LNHNV and CDR2 YYDKDF (reference sequence). This CDR3 region has 14 residues. For the CDR3, the DNA is TGTGCCACCAGAGGGAACAGCCCCACAGATACGCAGTATTTT. It is translated as CATRGNSPTDTQYF.

J is TRBJ2-7 and V is TRBV15; perhaps TRBD2 as D (5 bases). Germline CDR1 LNHNV, CDR2 YYDKDF (reference sequence). The CDR3 consists of 15 residues. V gave up 1 base and J gave up 0 bases, with 10 bases separating them. The DNA for the CDR3 is TGTGCCACCAGCAGAGGCCGGGGTCTCTCCTACGAGCAGTACTTC. Translated, it gives CATSRGRGLSYEQYF.

In this sample, this clonotype turned up a few times. The chain recombines TRBV7-2 with TRBJ1-6; D is unclear. This CDR3 contains 14 residues. V lost 4 bases and J 5 bases, leaving 9 bases between the germline ends. CDR1 and CDR2 (germline): SGHTA, FQGNSA. For the CDR3, the DNA is TGTGCCAGCAGCTCGCGACGGGATAATTCACCCCTCCACTTT. Translated, it gives CASSSRRDNSPLHF.

The V and J genes are TRBV10-3 and TRBJ2-5, with D tentatively TRBD2 (5 bases). The CDR3 covers 13 residues. V was clipped by 5 bases and J by 2 bases, with 9 bases between them. Germline V gene lookup returns CDR1 ENHRY and CDR2 SYGVKD. The CDR3: CAISRELQETQYF. In nucleotides, the CDR3 is TGTGCCATCAGTCGGGAACTACAAGAGACCCAGTACTTC.

The rearrangement uses TRBV7-8 and TRBJ1-6; D possibly corresponds to TRBD1 (5 bases). Germline-derived CDR1 and CDR2 are SGHVS and FQNEAQ. The CDR3 contains 15 residues. V was cut by 6 bases and J by 7 bases, with 16 bases left in between. For the CDR3, the DNA is TGTGCCAGCAGATCGAGGGGAGGGTGGAATTCACCCCTCCACTTT. It codes for CASRSRGGWNSPLHF.

This clonotype has just a few counts. This chain links TRBV4-1 with TRBJ2-5; either TRBD1 or TRBD2 may fit D (6 bases each). Trimming took 5 bases from V and 5 from J, leaving 18 bases between them. The CDR3 loop spans 15 amino acids. Germline V gene data show CDR1 as MGHRA and CDR2 as YSYEKL. This chain's CDR3 is CASSMRQVAGETQYF. CDR3 DNA: TGCGCCAGCAGCATGCGACAGGTCGCGGGGGAGACCCAGTACTTC.

This chain links TRBV28 with TRBJ2-5; D unclear. With the DNA end fitting TRBJ2-7 better, the J assignment may be wrong. Germline V gene data show CDR1 as MDHEN and CDR2 as SYDVKM. The CDR3 length is 14 residues. As DNA, the CDR3 is TGTGCCAGCACCACCGGGTACTCCTCCTACGAGCAGTACTTC. Its translation: CASTTGYSSYEQYF.

J is TRBJ2-1 and V is TRBV28; 9 positions match TRBD2. The CDR3 totals 16 residues. V lost 7 bases, J lost 0 bases, and 7 bases stayed unmatched. Per germline, CDR1 MDHEN and CDR2 SYDVKM. The CDR3 nucleotides are TGTGCCAGCAAAAGCGGGGGGACAAGCTCCTACAATGAGCAGTTCTTC. Amino acid sequence: CASKSGGTSSYNEQFF.

This clonotype came up a few times. The chain combines TRBV20-1 with TRBJ2-7, with 7 bases identical to TRBD2. V was clipped by 6 bases and J by 4 bases; unmatched bases: 12. The CDR3 consists of 14 residues. Per germline, CDR1 DFQATT and CDR2 SNEGSKA (reference sequence). The CDR3 DNA reads TGCAGTGCAGCACCTTGGGGGAGGGATTACGAGCAGTACTTC. Translation gives CSAAPWGRDYEQYF.

There are a few counts of this clonotype. This sequence joins TRBV20-1 and TRBJ2-1; the match to TRBD2 covers 13 bases. V trimming: 3 bases; J trimming: 9 bases; junction bases outside the gene matches: 5. Germline V gene lookup returns CDR1 DFQATT and CDR2 SNEGSKA (reference sequence). The CDR3 sequence is 14 residues long. The CDR3 reads CSASTSGGASEQFF. CDR3 nucleotide sequence: TGCAGTGCTAGTACTAGCGGGGGGGCCTCTGAGCAGTTCTTC.

DNA of the CDR3: TGTGCCACCCGCGAGGCTTTGCAGCCCCAGCATTTT. This codes for CATREALQPQHF. The chain couples TRBV19 to TRBJ1-5; D call uncertain. The CDR3 spans 12 residues. V was trimmed by 10 bases and J by 7 bases, leaving 14 bases between them. CDR1 is LNHDA and CDR2 is SQIVND in the germline V gene (reference sequence).

The rearrangement uses TRBV20-1 and TRBJ1-1; D unresolved. This CDR3 contains 12 residues. The V gene lost 3 bases and the J gene lost 3 bases, with 8 bases spanning the gap. The germline CDR1 and CDR2 sequences are DFQATT and SNEGSKA (reference sequence). The CDR3 spells CSASRGDTEAFF. The DNA of the CDR3 is TGCAGTGCTAGCCGGGGAGACACTGAAGCTTTCTTT.

This clonotype showed up just a few times. V gene TRBV29-1 combines with J gene TRBJ1-2, with D possibly being TRBD1 (5 bases). In germline, CDR1 is SQVTM, CDR2 ANQGSEA. The CDR3 is made up of 12 amino acids. The DNA of the CDR3 is TGCGCAGGTGGGGGGATTGGGGCTGGCTACACCTTC. This translates into CAGGGIGAGYTF.

The chain uses TRBV27 and TRBJ2-3; 10 nucleotides align to TRBD1. Germline V gives CDR1 MNHEY, CDR2 SMNVEV (reference sequence). The trim removed 8 bases at V and 6 bases at J, leaving 11 bases unmatched. This CDR3 has 15 amino acids. In DNA form, the CDR3 reads TGTGCCAGCGGGAGGGACAGGGGTTGGCAGGATACGCAGTATTTT. This sequence encodes CASGRDRGWQDTQYF.

This clonotype was counted only a few times. This chain uses TRBV27 with TRBJ2-4; D is uncertain. Germline CDR1 is MNHEY and CDR2 is SMNVEV (reference sequence). Trimming shortened V by 6 bases and J by 0 bases, and 18 bases separated the two germline ends. This CDR3 is 17 amino acids long. The CDR3 nucleotides are TGTGCCAGCAGCCCCCGGCGGCAGACCTTAGCCAAAAACATTCAGTACTTC. Its protein product is CASSPRRQTLAKNIQYF.

V gene TRBV18 combines with J gene TRBJ2-3; D is uncertain. This CDR3 comprises 12 residues. Trimming removed 7 bases at V and 6 bases at J, with 11 bases between. Germline lookup yields CDR1 KGHSH and CDR2 LQKENI. This CDR3 reads CASWDFGDTQYF. CDR3 bases: TGTGCCAGCTGGGATTTCGGGGATACGCAGTATTTT.